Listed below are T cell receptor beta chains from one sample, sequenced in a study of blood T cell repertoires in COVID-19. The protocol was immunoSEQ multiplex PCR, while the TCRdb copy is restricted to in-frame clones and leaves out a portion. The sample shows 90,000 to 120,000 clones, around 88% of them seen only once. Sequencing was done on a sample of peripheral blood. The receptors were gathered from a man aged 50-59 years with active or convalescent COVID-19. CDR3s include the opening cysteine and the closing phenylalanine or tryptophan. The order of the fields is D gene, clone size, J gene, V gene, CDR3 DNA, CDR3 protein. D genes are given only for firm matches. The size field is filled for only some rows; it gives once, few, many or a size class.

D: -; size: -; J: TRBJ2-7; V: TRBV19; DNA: TGTGCCAGTGGGCCTGGGACAACACCCCAACGGCAGTACTTC; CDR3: CASGPGTTPQRQYF
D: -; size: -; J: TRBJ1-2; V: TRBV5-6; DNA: TGTGCCAGCAGCTTGATGGCAGGGTCCTATGGCTACACCTTC; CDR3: CASSLMAGSYGYTF
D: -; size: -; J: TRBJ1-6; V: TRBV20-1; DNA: TGCAGTGCTAGTCCCCAGGGATCCTATAATTCACCCCTCCACTTT; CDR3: CSASPQGSYNSPLHF
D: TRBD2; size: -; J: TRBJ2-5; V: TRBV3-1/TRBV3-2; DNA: TGTGCCAGCAGTTATACTAGCGGGACAGGAACGACCCAGTACTTC; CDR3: CASSYTSGTGTTQYF
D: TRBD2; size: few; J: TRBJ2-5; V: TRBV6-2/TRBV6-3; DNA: TGTGCCAGCAGTCGACTAGCGGAAGAGACCCAGTACTTC; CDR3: CASSRLAEETQYF
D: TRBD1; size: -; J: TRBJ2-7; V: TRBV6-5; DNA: TGTGCCAGCAGCACCGGACAGGGGGTGGGCGAGCAGTACTTC; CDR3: CASSTGQGVGEQYF
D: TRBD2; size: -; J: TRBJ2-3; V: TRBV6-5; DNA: TGTGCCAGCAGTCCGACTAGCGGGATGGATACGCAGTATTTT; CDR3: CASSPTSGMDTQYF
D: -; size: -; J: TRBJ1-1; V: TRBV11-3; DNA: TGTGCCAGCAGCTTAGACGGGACTGAAGCTTTCTTT; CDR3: CASSLDGTEAFF
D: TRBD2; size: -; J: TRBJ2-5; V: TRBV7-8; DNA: TGTGCCAGCAGCTTGGGAGCGGGAGGACGTAAAGAGACCCAGTACTTC; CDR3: CASSLGAGGRKETQYF
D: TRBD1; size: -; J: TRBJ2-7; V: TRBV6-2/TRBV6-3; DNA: TGTGCCAGCAGTTATCGGGACAGGGGCACCTACGAGCAGTACTTC; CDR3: CASSYRDRGTYEQYF
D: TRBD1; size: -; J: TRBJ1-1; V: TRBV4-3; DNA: TGCGCCAGCAGCCAAGCGGACAGGGACACTGAAGCTTTCTTT; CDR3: CASSQADRDTEAFF
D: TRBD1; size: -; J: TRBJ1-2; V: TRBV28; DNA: TGTGCCAGCAGGGTCCCGGGACAGGGGGGCGGCTACACCTTC; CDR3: CASRVPGQGGGYTF
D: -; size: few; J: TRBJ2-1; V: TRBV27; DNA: TGTGCCAGCAGTTTAAGCCTTTTCTACAATGAGCAGTTCTTC; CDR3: CASSLSLFYNEQFF
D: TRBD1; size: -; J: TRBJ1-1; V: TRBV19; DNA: TGTGCCAGTAGTAGGGACAGGGCCTCTGAAGCTTTCTTT; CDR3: CASSRDRASEAFF
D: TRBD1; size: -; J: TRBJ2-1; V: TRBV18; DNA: TGTGCCAGCTCACCATGGGACAGAAAGAACCCCTACAATGAGCAGTTCTTC; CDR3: CASSPWDRKNPYNEQFF
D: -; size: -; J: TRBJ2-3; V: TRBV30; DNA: TGTGCCTGGAGCCTATGGGCCACAGATACGCAGTATTTT; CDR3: CAWSLWATDTQYF
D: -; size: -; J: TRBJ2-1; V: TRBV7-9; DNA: TGTGCCAGCAGCTTATCACAGGGTGCTCACAATGAGCAGTTCTTC; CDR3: CASSLSQGAHNEQFF